The rows below give T cell receptor beta chains drawn from one sample of a study of T cell responses to AZD1222 COVID-19 vaccine. Assay used: immunoSEQ multiplex PCR; TCRdb lists only in-frame clones, some missing. Of about 140,000 clones in the sample, around 91% are singletons; the top ten hold around 4.7%. Specimen: peripheral blood, collected on day 0 of AZD1222 vaccination. These receptor sequences come from an adult in good health. Each CDR3 is given with its conserved first and last residue. The D gene is left open where the match is weak. Clone size is given for some rows only: seen once, a few or many times, or a class if the clone is expanded.

cdr3_length j_call clone_size v_call d_call cdr3_aa cdr3_nt
14 TRBJ1-5 once TRBV7-2 - CASSPWDLSGPQHF TGTGCCAGCAGCCCTTGGGACCTCTCAGGGCCCCAGCATTTT
15 TRBJ1-3 - TRBV18 - CASSPFGDQGNTIYF TGTGCCAGCTCACCATTCGGGGATCAGGGAAACACCATATATTTT
14 TRBJ1-1 - TRBV27 - CASNRGQWSTEAFF TGTGCCAGCAACAGAGGACAGTGGTCCACTGAAGCTTTCTTT
14 TRBJ1-1 - TRBV9 - CASSVVSAITEAFF TGTGCCAGCAGCGTAGTTTCGGCAATCACTGAAGCTTTCTTT
14 TRBJ1-2 - TRBV29-1 - CSVPPWGTDYGYTF TGCAGCGTCCCCCCGTGGGGGACGGACTATGGCTACACCTTC
15 TRBJ1-2 - TRBV7-9 - CASSDGRTHPTGYTF TGTGCCAGCAGCGACGGTCGGACCCACCCCACTGGCTACACCTTC
12 TRBJ1-2 - TRBV12-3/TRBV12-4 - CASSGTIYGYTF TGTGCCAGCAGTGGGACGATCTATGGCTACACCTTC
16 TRBJ1-5 - TRBV6-6 - CASSASTGNSNQPQHF TGTGCCAGCAGTGCGTCCACAGGGAATAGCAATCAGCCCCAGCATTTT
12 TRBJ1-4 - TRBV11-2 - CASAGANEKLFF TGTGCCAGCGCGGGGGCGAATGAAAAACTGTTTTTT
13 TRBJ2-5 - TRBV11-1 TRBD1 CASRQGAQETQYF TGTGCCAGCAGGCAGGGGGCCCAAGAGACCCAGTACTTC
16 TRBJ1-6 - TRBV4-1 TRBD1 CASSHSGTGFERPLHF TGCGCCAGCAGCCACTCCGGGACAGGATTCGAGCGACCCCTCCACTTT
17 TRBJ2-1 - TRBV27 - CASSFDPGSWVGNEQFF TGTGCCAGCAGTTTTGACCCTGGGAGTTGGGTTGGTAATGAGCAGTTCTTC
15 TRBJ1-2 - TRBV6-5 TRBD1 CASSYSEGQGEGYTF TGTGCCAGCAGTTACTCTGAGGGGCAGGGGGAAGGCTACACCTTC
15 TRBJ2-3 - TRBV5-1 - CASSSQELSTDTQYF TGCGCCAGCAGCTCACAGGAACTAAGCACAGATACGCAGTATTTT
15 TRBJ2-1 - TRBV7-9 - CASSPGRASYNEQFF TGTGCCAGCAGCCCTGGCAGGGCCTCCTACAATGAGCAGTTCTTC
14 TRBJ1-2 - TRBV5-1 TRBD1 CASSLADRAYGYTF TGCGCCAGCAGCTTGGCGGACAGGGCGTACGGCTACACCTTC